Listed below are T cell receptor beta chains from one sample, sequenced in a study of shared clonotypes between healthy human individuals. Profiling relied on immunoSEQ multiplex PCR, and the TCRdb table lists in-frame clones only, not all of them. Here the sample spans some 2.4 million clones, 90% to 95% being singletons. The sequencing input was naive CD4+ T cells from PBMCs. The receptors come from a man between 18 and 29 years old in good health. Some clones in this sample may be carry-over from other donors' samples. Each CDR3 is given with its conserved first and last residue. D genes are given only for firm matches. A row's size may be missing; if present it is once, few, many or a size class.

v_gene	abundance	j_gene	d_gene	CDR3aa	CDR3nt
TRBV28	once	TRBJ2-2	NA	CASSSGRRPGELFF	TGTGCCAGCAGTTCCGGACGCCGTCCCGGGGAGCTGTTTTTT
TRBV27	NA	TRBJ2-5	TRBD2	CASARGVVETQYF	TGTGCCAGCGCCCGGGGGGTTGTAGAGACCCAGTACTTC
TRBV11-2	NA	TRBJ2-1	NA	CASSLGLRGTGNEQFF	TGTGCCAGCAGCTTAGGACTCCGGGGAACCGGCAATGAGCAGTTCTTC
TRBV29-1	NA	TRBJ2-1	NA	CSVDWSKRWNEQFF	TGCAGCGTTGATTGGTCCAAAAGGTGGAATGAGCAGTTCTTC
TRBV21-1	once	TRBJ1-5	NA	CASTPDRDNQPQHF	TGTGCCAGCACCCCGGACAGGGACAATCAGCCCCAGCATTTT
TRBV28	NA	TRBJ2-2	NA	CASSPRTVNTGELFF	TGTGCCAGCAGTCCGAGGACAGTTAACACCGGGGAGCTGTTTTTT
TRBV5-4	once	TRBJ2-3	NA	CASSFYPTDTQYF	TGTGCCAGCAGCTTCTACCCCACAGATACGCAGTATTTT
TRBV5-1	NA	TRBJ2-5	NA	CASSLQGRETQYF	TGCGCCAGCAGCTTACAGGGTAGAGAGACCCAGTACTTC
TRBV13	NA	TRBJ2-4	NA	CASSLRDLPGNIQYF	TGTGCCAGCAGCTTACGGGACCTCCCTGGAAACATTCAGTACTTC
TRBV27	NA	TRBJ1-3	NA	CASSLPGNTIYF	TGTGCCAGCAGTTTACCTGGAAACACCATATATTTT
TRBV11-2	NA	TRBJ1-1	NA	CASSLVLTGDTEAFF	TGTGCCAGCAGCTTAGTTTTGACAGGAGACACTGAAGCTTTCTTT
TRBV28	NA	TRBJ1-3	NA	CASSLTSGNTIYF	TGTGCCAGCAGTTTAACCTCTGGAAACACCATATATTTT
TRBV6-5	NA	TRBJ2-7	TRBD1	CASSYLATGAYEQYF	TGTGCCAGCAGTTACCTCGCGACAGGGGCTTACGAGCAGTACTTC
TRBV28	NA	TRBJ2-7	NA	CASSRTDSYEQYF	TGTGCCAGCTCACGGACGGACAGTTACGAGCAGTACTTC
TRBV5-1	NA	TRBJ2-1	TRBD2	CASSPRTSADHNEQFF	TGCGCCAGCAGCCCTCGGACTAGCGCGGACCACAATGAGCAGTTCTTC
TRBV2	NA	TRBJ2-5	NA	CASSEVLETQYF	TGTGCCAGCAGTGAAGTTCTGGAGACCCAGTACTTC
TRBV18	NA	TRBJ2-3	NA	CASSWVTSTDTQYF	TGTGCCAGCTCTTGGGTTACTAGCACAGATACGCAGTATTTT
TRBV2	NA	TRBJ1-5	NA	CASTLTGSIPQHF	TGTGCCAGCACTTTAACAGGTAGTATACCCCAGCATTTT
TRBV6-1	NA	TRBJ1-1	NA	CASIDLTEAFF	TGTGCCAGCATAGATCTCACTGAAGCTTTCTTT
TRBV6-1	once	TRBJ1-5	NA	CASSEAHQPQHF	TGTGCCAGCAGTGAGGCTCATCAGCCCCAGCATTTT
TRBV4-3	once	TRBJ2-1	NA	CASSQIPSEQFF	TGCGCCAGCAGCCAAATCCCCAGTGAGCAGTTCTTC
TRBV30	NA	TRBJ2-6	NA	CAWSVAGRGANVLTF	TGTGCCTGGAGTGTGGCGGGAAGAGGGGCCAACGTCCTGACTTTC
TRBV9	NA	TRBJ2-1	NA	CASSVAQGTLYNEQFF	TGTGCCAGCAGCGTAGCTCAAGGGACACTTTACAATGAGCAGTTCTTC
TRBV5-8	NA	TRBJ1-2	NA	CASSLAGRGGYTF	TGTGCCAGCAGCTTGGCCGGTCGGGGCGGCTACACCTTC
TRBV7-9	NA	TRBJ2-2	NA	CASSGTGRQNTGELFF	TGTGCCAGCAGCGGGACGGGACGACAGAACACCGGGGAGCTGTTTTTT
TRBV11-2	NA	TRBJ2-1	TRBD2	CASSPRLAGGRYNEQFF	TGTGCCAGCAGCCCTAGACTAGCGGGAGGCCGATACAATGAGCAGTTCTTC
TRBV7-3	NA	TRBJ2-2	TRBD1	CASSLSGQGAGGELFF	TGTGCCAGCAGCTTATCAGGACAGGGGGCCGGTGGGGAGCTGTTTTTT
TRBV7-3	NA	TRBJ2-1	NA	CASSADRNNEQFF	TGTGCCAGCAGCGCGGACCGCAACAATGAGCAGTTCTTC
TRBV7-2	NA	TRBJ1-3	NA	CASSLNQGTGNTIYF	TGTGCCAGCAGCCTGAATCAGGGCACTGGAAACACCATATATTTT
TRBV5-1	NA	TRBJ2-1	TRBD2	CASSLGTSGAYNEQFF	TGCGCCAGCAGCTTAGGGACTAGCGGAGCCTACAATGAGCAGTTCTTC
TRBV5-6	NA	TRBJ1-5	NA	CAGSSYKGGQPQHF	TGTGCCGGCAGCTCCTACAAGGGAGGTCAGCCCCAGCATTTT
TRBV9	NA	TRBJ2-1	NA	CASSVAGSFYNEQFF	TGTGCCAGCAGCGTAGCTGGTAGCTTCTACAATGAGCAGTTCTTC
TRBV27	NA	TRBJ2-7	NA	CASSFKAQGLYEQYF	TGTGCCAGTTCGTTCAAGGCCCAGGGTCTTTACGAGCAGTACTTC
TRBV18	NA	TRBJ2-7	TRBD1	CASSPGDRGDEQYF	TGTGCCAGCTCACCAGGGGACAGGGGCGACGAGCAGTACTTC
TRBV28	NA	TRBJ2-3	NA	CASSPGAGPDTQYF	TGTGCCAGCAGTCCCGGGGCCGGGCCAGATACGCAGTATTTT
TRBV7-2	NA	TRBJ2-2	TRBD1	CASSLVGTANTGELFF	TGTGCCAGCAGCTTAGTTGGGACAGCGAACACCGGGGAGCTGTTTTTT
TRBV6-5	NA	TRBJ2-3	TRBD2	CASRREGYDTQYF	TGTGCCAGCAGAAGGGAGGGGTACGATACGCAGTATTTT
TRBV9	NA	TRBJ1-4	NA	CASSQRTVGEKLFF	TGTGCCAGCAGCCAGAGGACCGTCGGGGAAAAACTGTTTTTT
TRBV7-9	NA	TRBJ2-2	TRBD1	CASSGPPGQDNTGELFF	TGTGCCAGCAGCGGACCGCCGGGACAGGACAATACCGGGGAGCTGTTTTTT
TRBV5-1	NA	TRBJ2-3	TRBD2	CASSQSGSTQSDTQYF	TGCGCCAGCAGCCAGAGCGGGAGTACACAGTCAGATACGCAGTATTTT
TRBV7-9	NA	TRBJ2-7	NA	CASSPQYEQYF	TGTGCCAGCAGCCCCCAGTACGAGCAGTACTTC
TRBV29-1	NA	TRBJ1-5	NA	CSVEDQTGQPQHF	TGCAGCGTTGAAGATCAAACGGGTCAGCCCCAGCATTTT
TRBV5-1	NA	TRBJ1-3	NA	CASSLSHLQGLSGNTIYF	TGCGCCAGCAGCTTATCACATCTACAGGGACTCTCTGGAAACACCATATATTTT
TRBV7-2	NA	TRBJ2-5	NA	CASSPMWVQETQYF	TGTGCCAGCAGCCCCATGTGGGTCCAAGAGACCCAGTACTTC
TRBV11-2	NA	TRBJ2-7	TRBD2	CASSLITWERREFYEQYF	TGTGCCAGCAGCTTAATAACATGGGAGCGGCGGGAGTTTTACGAGCAGTACTTC
TRBV5-4	NA	TRBJ2-3	NA	CASSLIGHSTDTQYF	TGTGCCAGCAGCTTGATCGGACATAGCACAGATACGCAGTATTTT
TRBV5-1	NA	TRBJ1-1	NA	CASTTGEGMNTEAFF	TGCGCCAGCACCACCGGGGAGGGGATGAACACTGAAGCTTTCTTT
TRBV18	NA	TRBJ2-7	TRBD1	CASSPPGQGYEQYF	TGTGCCAGCTCACCACCGGGACAGGGCTACGAGCAGTACTTC
TRBV6-1	NA	TRBJ2-1	TRBD2	CASRTGTTVNEQFF	TGTGCCAGCAGAACCGGGACTACGGTCAATGAGCAGTTCTTC
TRBV4-2	NA	TRBJ2-7	NA	CASSHLTGLKPYEQYF	TGTGCCAGCAGCCACCTAACAGGGCTAAAACCCTACGAGCAGTACTTC
TRBV19	NA	TRBJ2-3	NA	CASSHRDHTQYF	TGTGCCAGTAGTCACCGGGATCATACGCAGTATTTT
TRBV30	NA	TRBJ2-1	TRBD2	CACVISGTNEQFF	TGTGCCTGCGTAATCAGCGGGACCAATGAGCAGTTCTTC
TRBV11-2	NA	TRBJ1-1	NA	CASSSGGGTEAFF	TGTGCCAGCAGCTCGGGGGGGGGCACTGAAGCTTTCTTT
TRBV28	NA	TRBJ2-5	NA	CASKPNLPHQETQYF	TGTGCCAGCAAACCGAATCTGCCCCACCAAGAGACCCAGTACTTC
TRBV28	NA	TRBJ2-7	NA	CASRLPGYEQYF	TGTGCCAGCAGGCTTCCGGGCTACGAGCAGTACTTC